These 28 T cell receptor beta chains were all obtained from the same sample, sequenced in a study of cytomegalovirus exposure and HLA in healthy donors. 60 Vbeta and 13 Jbeta primers were used in PCR. TCRdb's copy holds only in-frame clones and misses some; the assay was immunoSEQ multiplex PCR. The table shows fewer than 200,000 clones, with approximately 70% occurring only once. Sample: PBMCs. Receptor source: a man in his forties or fifties in good health and CMV-seropositive.

This clone was detected a few times. The chain has TRBV6-1 and TRBJ1-6; 9 bases are a match to TRBD1. Germline loops: CDR1 MNHNS, CDR2 SASEGT. With V trimmed by 8 bases and J by 7 bases, 6 bases remained unmatched. The CDR3 totals 14 residues. CDR3 sequence reads: CASVQGARNSPLHF. The DNA of the CDR3 is TGTGCCAGCGTACAGGGGGCGCGGAATTCACCCCTCCACTTT.

The chain joins TRBV30 to TRBJ2-7; 9 positions match TRBD1. The V segment lost 3 bases and the J segment 3 bases; nucleotides outside the gene matches: 6. The germline CDR1 and CDR2 sequences are GTSNPN and SVGIG (reference sequence). This CDR3 has 14 amino acids. CDR3 residues: CAWRIQGASYEQYF. The CDR3 DNA is TGTGCCTGGAGGATACAGGGGGCAAGCTACGAGCAGTACTTC. Full variable domain (remainder filled in from reference TRBV30 and TRBJ2-7): SQTIHQWPATLVQPVGSPLSLECTVEGTSNPNLYWYRQAAGRGLQLLFYSVGIGQISSEVPQNLSASRPQDRQFILSSKKLLLSDSGFYLCAWRIQGASYEQYFGPGTRLTVT.

V is TRBV5-1 and J is TRBJ2-1, with 8 bases aligning to TRBD1. Germline loops: CDR1 SGHRS, CDR2 YFSETQ. The CDR3 contains 16 residues. Losses at the gene ends were 7 bases for V and 0 bases for J; bases not matched to a gene: 9. The CDR3 region has the DNA TGCGCCAGCGGCCGGACAGGGACAAGCTCCTACAATGAGCAGTTCTTC. Translating gives CASGRTGTSSYNEQFF.

This clone is a singleton in its sample. The chain links TRBV6-4 to TRBJ2-3; no clear D. Trimming took 0 bases from V and 0 from J, leaving 7 bases between them. The CDR3 sequence is 15 residues long. Germline assignment: CDR1 MRHNA and CDR2 SNTAGT. Written as DNA, the CDR3 is TGTGCCAGCAGTGACTCTGCGTCTAGCACAGATACGCAGTATTTT. This translates into CASSDSASSTDTQYF.

Details on this clone: Given the absence of the conserved phenylalanine or tryptophan at the CDR3 end, a read error is likely. The chain links TRBV5-4 to TRBJ2-7, with D possibly matching TRBD2 (6 bases). V was trimmed by 6 bases and J by 3 bases, leaving 19 bases between them. This CDR3 has 15 residues. CDR1 and CDR2 (germline): SGHNT, YYREEE (reference sequence). CDR3 in amino acids: CASTIRGLSGYEQYL. The CDR3 DNA is TGTGCCAGCACCATTCGGGGCCTTAGCGGCTACGAGCAGTACCTC.

This clone was seen a handful of times. The chain employs TRBV5-6 and TRBJ1-3; no clear D gene. The CDR3 consists of 12 residues. V was cut by 0 bases and J by 4 bases, with 2 bases left in between. The germline gives CDR1 SGHDT, CDR2 YYEEEE. The CDR3 sequence is CASSLVGNTIYF. CDR3 in DNA: TGTGCCAGCAGCTTGGTAGGAAACACCATATATTTT.

This clone came up once. The rearrangement joins TRBV6-1 to TRBJ2-3; no definite D call. Germline lookup yields CDR1 MNHNS and CDR2 SASEGT. The V end lost 2 bases, the J end lost 2 bases, and 8 bases lay between the germline ends. The CDR3 sequence is 14 residues long. Here the CDR3 DNA reads TGTGCCAGCAGTGAAAACAGCCACACAGATACGCAGTATTTT. Amino acids: CASSENSHTDTQYF.

The CDR3, as DNA: TGTGCCAGCAGGCGGAGGGAGTGGGACTATGGCTACACCTTC. Its translation: CASRRREWDYGYTF. The chain carries TRBV2 and TRBJ1-2; D uncertain. This CDR3 has 14 residues. The V end was cut by 6 bases, the J end by 3 bases, with 14 bases between. Germline V gene sequence: CDR1 SNHLY, CDR2 FYNNEI.

CDR3 amino acids: CASSVGAGVITDTQYF. For the CDR3, the DNA is TGTGCCAGCAGCGTAGGAGCGGGGGTGATCACAGATACGCAGTATTTT. This chain uses TRBV9 with TRBJ2-3, with 8 positions matching TRBD2. The CDR3 is 16 amino acids. V lost 0 bases and J lost 2; bases outside the gene matches: 5. Germline CDR1 SGDLS, CDR2 YYNGEE.

The chain recombines TRBV4-1 with TRBJ2-2; a possible D gene is TRBD1 (5 bases). The germline V gene has CDR1 MGHRA and CDR2 YSYEKL. V lost 8 bases to trimming and J lost 3 bases, with 10 bases between them. The length of the CDR3 is 13 residues. The CDR3: CASRLRDTGELFF. In DNA, the CDR3 is TGCGCCAGCCGGCTCAGGGACACCGGGGAGCTGTTTTTT.

This clone was seen just once. V usage is TRBV29-1 and J usage is TRBJ2-7; 9 nucleotides line up with TRBD1. Germline lookup yields CDR1 SQVTM and CDR2 ANQGSEA. The CDR3 extends over 13 amino acids. J gave up 6 bases and V 5 bases, and 8 bases lay outside the gene matches. CDR3 amino acids: CSVRRQGEGEQYF. Here the CDR3 DNA reads TGCAGCGTTCGCCGACAGGGGGAAGGCGAGCAGTACTTC.

This chain joins TRBV7-2 and TRBJ1-2; TRBD1 matches at 7 bases. The CDR3 loop spans 16 amino acids. Trimming cost V 2 bases and J 2 bases; bases outside gene matches: 8. Germline V gene lookup returns CDR1 SGHTA and CDR2 FQGNSA. The DNA for the CDR3 is TGTGCCAGCAGCTTACGAGGGGGCGGCGGGAACTATGGCTACACCTTC. Encoded protein: CASSLRGGGGNYGYTF. Full variable domain (remainder filled in from reference TRBV7-2 and TRBJ1-2): GAGVSQSPSNKVTEKGKDVELRCDPISGHTALYWYRQSLGQGLEFLIYFQGNSAPDKSGLPSDRFSAERTGGSVSTLTIQRTQQEDSAVYLCASSLRGGGGNYGYTFGSGTRLTVV.

This clone was observed a few times. The rearrangement links TRBV29-1 to TRBJ2-7; 8 bases align to TRBD2. The CDR3 spans 13 residues. Trimming cost V 4 bases and J 3 bases; bases outside gene matches: 5. CDR1 and CDR2 (germline): SQVTM, ANQGSEA. The CDR3 sequence is CSVGWAGGYEQYF. CDR3 sequence (DNA): TGCAGCGTTGGGTGGGCGGGGGGCTACGAGCAGTACTTC.

This rearrangement joins TRBV7-8 to TRBJ2-5, with 11 bases aligning to TRBD1. Germline values: CDR1 SGHVS, CDR2 FQNEAQ. CDR3 length equals 15 residues. Germline trimming cut 5 bases from V and 4 bases from J; bases unmatched to any gene: 6. CDR3 DNA sequence: TGTGCCAGCAGCACCCCGGGACAGGGGGGAGAGACCCAGTACTTC. Residues: CASSTPGQGGETQYF.

V is TRBV30 and J is TRBJ1-2; 9 positions agree with TRBD1. In germline, CDR1 is GTSNPN, CDR2 SVGIG (reference sequence). V dropped 3 bases and J dropped 7; count of bases not matched to a gene: 9. This CDR3 spans 14 amino acids. Here the CDR3 DNA reads TGTGCCTGGAGGGAAAACAGGGGGCGGGGTGGCTACACCTTC. Translated, it gives CAWRENRGRGGYTF.

The chain couples TRBV27 to TRBJ2-3; the D is unclear. Germline values: CDR1 MNHEY, CDR2 SMNVEV (reference sequence). The V end lost 3 bases, the J end lost 0 bases, and 13 bases lay between the germline ends. This CDR3 contains 16 residues. The CDR3 DNA sequence: TGTGCCAGCAGTTTGCGACTCCCTCCTAGCACAGATACGCAGTATTTT. Translated: CASSLRLPPSTDTQYF.

This clone was seen more than once but under ten times. J is TRBJ1-2 and V is TRBV6-4, with D tentatively TRBD1 (5 bases). Trimming pared 3 bases from V and 6 bases from J, leaving 17 bases between. The germline V gene has CDR1 MRHNA and CDR2 SNTAGT. This CDR3 is 15 amino acids long. The DNA for the CDR3 is TGTGCCAGCAGTGAACGGTCCGGGGGATCAGATGGCTACACCTTC. This sequence encodes CASSERSGGSDGYTF.

This clone was observed a single time. The chain joins TRBV7-6 to TRBJ2-7; D is possibly TRBD2 (7 bases). From germline, CDR1 is SGHVS and CDR2 FNYEAQ. The length of the CDR3 is 14 residues. The V gene lost 1 base and the J gene lost 4 bases, with 11 bases spanning the gap. CDR3 residues: CASSLGGGAYEQYF. For the CDR3, the DNA is TGTGCCAGCAGCTTAGGTGGGGGGGCTTACGAGCAGTACTTC.

The rearrangement uses TRBV11-1 and TRBJ2-1, with 10 bases identical to TRBD1. V dropped 5 bases and J dropped 7; count of bases not matched to a gene: 8. Germline V gene sequence: CDR1 SGHAT, CDR2 FQDESV (reference sequence). CDR3 length equals 15 residues. CDR3: CASSPRQGARNEQFF. CDR3 DNA: TGTGCCAGCAGCCCACGACAGGGGGCTAGGAATGAGCAGTTCTTC.

The table lists this clone with a few counts. V is TRBV6-1 and J is TRBJ1-1; D remains unclear. The V gene's germline CDR1 is MNHNS and CDR2 SASEGT. V was clipped by 6 bases and J by 2 bases, with 16 bases between them. The CDR3 length is 15 residues. The CDR3 nucleotides read TGTGCCAGCAGGAGGGATCCGGGCCCTAACACTGAAGCTTTCTTT. Protein: CASRRDPGPNTEAFF.

Written as DNA, the CDR3 is TGTGCCAGCATCGACCCCAGGGCCCCGAACACTGAAGCTTTCTTT. Translating gives CASIDPRAPNTEAFF. The rearrangement uses TRBV6-5 and TRBJ1-1; tentatively, D is TRBD1 (5 bases). The CDR3 extends over 15 amino acids. Trimming left V 7 bases short and J 1 base short, with 16 bases between. The germline V gene has CDR1 MNHEY and CDR2 SVGAGI.

The gene calls are TRBV4-2 and TRBJ2-1, with D maybe TRBD2 (6 bases). Germline assignment: CDR1 LGHNA and CDR2 YNFKEQ. The CDR3 runs 20 residues. V was shortened by 3 bases and J by 2 bases, with 26 bases between the two germline ends. The CDR3 loop is CASSQNLGRRSRGTYNEQFF. For the CDR3, the DNA is TGTGCCAGCAGCCAGAATTTGGGGAGGCGGTCGCGGGGTACCTACAATGAGCAGTTCTTC.

The CDR3 here is CASSRGPPSYNEQFF. The CDR3 DNA reads TGTGCCAGCAGCCGAGGGCCACCCTCCTACAATGAGCAGTTCTTC. The chain employs TRBV11-3 and TRBJ2-1; D is possibly TRBD2 (5 bases). The CDR3 runs to 15 residues. Germline assignment: CDR1 SGHNT and CDR2 YENEEA. V was clipped by 5 bases and J by 0 bases, with 11 bases between them.

The J gene is TRBJ2-1, the V gene TRBV6-1, with D perhaps matching TRBD1 (5 bases). The germline V gene encodes CDR1 MNHNS and CDR2 SASEGT. This CDR3 region has 15 residues. V was clipped by 5 bases and J by 0 bases, with 11 bases between them. Here the CDR3 DNA reads TGTGCCAGCAGTATGTCGACAGTCTCCTACAATGAGCAGTTCTTC. Translating it yields CASSMSTVSYNEQFF.

This clone was observed once. CDR3 amino acids: CASSQDPANVPGNTEAFF. The CDR3 DNA follows: TGTGCCAGCAGCCAAGATCCCGCGAATGTACCGGGGAACACTGAAGCTTTCTTT. The V and J genes are TRBV4-2 and TRBJ1-1; D call uncertain. This CDR3 contains 18 residues. V lost 0 bases and J lost 1, with 18 bases in between. Per the germline V gene, CDR1 is LGHNA and CDR2 is YNFKEQ.

The CDR3 spells CASSFVTGAEKLFF. Here the CDR3 DNA reads TGTGCCAGCAGTTTTGTGACAGGGGCCGAAAAACTGTTTTTT. The V call is TRBV27, the J call TRBJ1-4; TRBD1 matches 8 bases. The CDR3 has 14 amino acids. J was trimmed by 8 bases and V by 3 bases; bases with no gene match: 5. The V gene's germline CDR1 is MNHEY and CDR2 SMNVEV (reference sequence).

V and J are TRBV15 and TRBJ2-2; D is uncertain. This CDR3 has 16 residues. Between the trimmed V and J ends, which lost 1 base and 4 bases, there was a span of 13 bases. CDR1 LNHNV and CDR2 YYDKDF come from the germline V gene (reference sequence). CDR3 residues: CATSRAVGVGTGELFF. The DNA for the CDR3 is TGTGCCACCAGCAGAGCGGTGGGCGTAGGCACCGGGGAGCTGTTTTTT.

The gene calls are TRBV6-5 and TRBJ1-1, with 7 bases aligning to TRBD1. The V gene end was trimmed by 5 bases and the J gene end by 11 bases; junction bases not matched to a gene: 14. CDR3 length: 14 residues. Germline V CDR1 and CDR2: MNHEY, SVGAGI. The CDR3 loop reads CASSNDGQARGAFF. CDR3 coding DNA: TGTGCCAGCAGTAATGATGGACAGGCCCGGGGGGCTTTCTTT.